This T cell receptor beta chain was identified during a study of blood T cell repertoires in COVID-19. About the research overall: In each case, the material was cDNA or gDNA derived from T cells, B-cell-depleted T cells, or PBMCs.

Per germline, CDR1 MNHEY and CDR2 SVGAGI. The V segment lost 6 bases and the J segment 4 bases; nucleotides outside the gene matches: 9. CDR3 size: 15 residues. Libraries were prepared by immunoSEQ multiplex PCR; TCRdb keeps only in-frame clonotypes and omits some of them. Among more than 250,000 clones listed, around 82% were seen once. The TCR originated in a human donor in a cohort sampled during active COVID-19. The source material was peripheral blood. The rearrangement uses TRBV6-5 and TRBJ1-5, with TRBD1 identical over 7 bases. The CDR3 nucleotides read TGTGCCAGCAGCGCCTCCGGGACAGCTAATCAGCCCCAGCATTTT. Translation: CASSASGTANQPQHF.